Reported below is one T cell receptor (beta chain). The data derive from a study of blood T cell repertoires in COVID-19. As originally analysed: Amplification with reference gene primers provided the estimates of nucleated cell counts. The protocol was immunoSEQ multiplex PCR, while the TCRdb copy is restricted to in-frame clones and leaves out a portion. V and J calls and clone size follow that table, whereas D and trimming were derived from the DNA. The sample contains 60,000 to 70,000 clones, 75% to 95% of which appear only once. Germline CDR1 and CDR2: MNHEY and SMNVEV (reference sequence). This CDR3 contains 17 residues. Trimming at V came to 4 bases and at J to 6 bases, leaving 16 bases not matched to a gene.

Specimen: peripheral blood. The V and J genes are TRBV27 and TRBJ2-5; 8 bases align to TRBD1. This TCR was sampled from a human donor with active COVID-19. The donor label of this sample is uncertain. The DNA for the CDR3 is TGTGCCAGCAGTTCGAGGGAGGACAGGGACGTCCAGCAGACCCAGTACTTC. It encodes CASSSREDRDVQQTQYF.